One and the same sample provided the 30 T cell receptor beta chains below, sequenced in a study of T-cell memory formation after mild COVID-19. Using its own MiXCR run on the 5' RACE reads, TCRdb lists one record per CDR3 protein. The sample has roughly 130,000 distinct CDR3 sequences, 5% to 6.5% seen once; the top ten hold 2% to 2.5%. Sequenced sample: PBMCs or a T cell subset sorted from them (not recorded which). The receptors stem from an adult woman who had mild COVID-19 (a few samples of this study predate the infection). Cell type and time point are not known.

This clonotype has more than one count but fewer than ten. This CDR3 reads CASSYSRTPTNEKLFF. The CDR3 DNA reads TGTGCCAGCAGTTACTCCAGGACGCCAACTAATGAAAAACTGTTTTTT. The gene calls are TRBV6-2 or TRBV6-3 and TRBJ1-4; no firm D call. V shed 0 bases and J shed 0 bases, with 8 bases lying between them. There are 16 residues in the CDR3. Germline V gives CDR1 MNHEY, CDR2 SVGEGT.

The V gene is TRBV5-1, the J gene TRBJ1-3; D gene ambiguous. Germline CDR1 SGHRS, CDR2 YFSETQ. CDR3 length equals 14 residues. V dropped 0 bases and J dropped 9 bases, with 13 bases sitting between them. The CDR3 coding sequence is TGCGCCAGCAGCTTGGGTACGGACCTGGGCACCATATATTTT. Translation: CASSLGTDLGTIYF.

This clonotype was counted between two and nine times. The V gene is TRBV29-1, the J gene TRBJ1-2; D is possibly TRBD1 (5 bases). The germline CDR1 and CDR2 sequences are SQVTM and ANQGSEA. The germline V and J ends were trimmed by 5 bases and 2 bases, with 9 bases remaining between them. The CDR3 extends over 12 amino acids. This CDR3 is CSVRGDNYGYTF. The CDR3 DNA sequence: TGCAGCGTTCGAGGGGACAACTATGGCTACACCTTC.

This clonotype has at least ten counts. The DNA of the CDR3 is TGTGCCAGCAGCCAAGTCGCATTAAGCTCCTACGAGCAGTACTTC. It translates to CASSQVALSSYEQYF. This chain uses TRBV3-1 with TRBJ2-7, with D hard to call. The CDR3 runs to 15 residues. Trimming took 1 base from V and 0 from J, leaving 10 bases between them. Germline V lookup: CDR1 LGHDT, CDR2 YNNKEL (reference sequence).

The chain recombines TRBV29-1 with TRBJ2-5; 9 nucleotides line up with TRBD1. With V trimmed by 6 bases and J by 0 bases, 5 bases remained unmatched. This CDR3 contains 14 residues. Germline V gene data show CDR1 as SQVTM and CDR2 as ANQGSEA. The CDR3 bases are TGCAGCGTCCGGGACAGGGAGAACCAAGAGACCCAGTACTTC. As protein: CSVRDRENQETQYF.

The rearrangement joins TRBV5-1 to TRBJ1-2, with 7 bases matching TRBD1. From germline, CDR1 is SGHRS and CDR2 YFSETQ. After removal of 0 bases from V and 10 bases from J, the junction contained 6 bases not matched to a gene. The CDR3 sequence is 13 residues long. The CDR3 sequence: CASSLETGNTYTF. The CDR3 bases are TGCGCCAGCAGCTTGGAGACAGGGAATACCTACACCTTC.

The table lists this clonotype with many counts. This sequence joins TRBV6-6 and TRBJ1-5; TRBD1 might be the D (6 bases). Per germline, CDR1 MNHNY and CDR2 SVGAGI (reference sequence). V was cut by 6 bases and J by 0 bases, with 12 bases left in between. This CDR3 comprises 15 residues. The CDR3 loop reads CASSRRQDSNQPQHF. The CDR3 nucleotides read TGTGCCAGCAGCCGACGACAGGATAGCAATCAGCCCCAGCATTTT.

This clonotype was counted at least ten times. V and J are TRBV6-1 and TRBJ1-1, with no clear D. Deletions cut 3 bases from V and 3 bases from J, with 14 bases between. This CDR3 contains 15 residues. Per germline, CDR1 MNHNS and CDR2 SASEGT. The CDR3 sequence is CASSDPGLRDTEAFF. The CDR3 nucleotides are TGTGCCAGCAGTGATCCGGGGTTGAGGGACACTGAAGCTTTCTTT.

The V gene is TRBV7-3, the J gene TRBJ1-1; TRBD1 is a possible D gene (5 bases). Germline CDR1 is SGHTA and CDR2 is FQGTGA. V lost 2 bases to trimming and J lost 0 bases, with 10 bases between them. CDR3 size: 15 residues. The CDR3 DNA follows: TGTGCCAGCAGCTTATCTCAGGGAATGAACACTGAAGCTTTCTTT. Translation: CASSLSQGMNTEAFF.

This clonotype was seen a handful of times. The chain's CDR3 is CASSHTGTKEGYTF. CDR3 sequence (DNA): TGTGCCAGCAGCCACACCGGGACAAAGGAGGGCTACACCTTC. This chain connects TRBV14 to TRBJ1-2; D possibly corresponds to TRBD1 (6 bases). Trimming left V 3 bases short and J 8 bases short, with 16 bases between. Germline V gene sequence: CDR1 SGHDN, CDR2 FVKESK. CDR3 length: 14 residues.

This clonotype appeared many times. The chain employs TRBV5-1 and TRBJ1-1; D might be TRBD1 (5 bases). The germline CDR1 and CDR2 sequences are SGHRS and YFSETQ. V shed 0 bases and J shed 0 bases, with 9 bases lying between them. The CDR3 is 15 amino acids. CDR3: CASSLGQTLNTEAFF. CDR3 DNA sequence: TGCGCCAGCAGCTTGGGACAGACTCTGAACACTGAAGCTTTCTTT.

This chain connects TRBV7-8 to TRBJ1-6; D gene unclear. The length of the CDR3 is 16 residues. The V gene's germline CDR1 is SGHVS and CDR2 FQNEAQ. The germline V and J ends were trimmed by 1 base and 9 bases, with 16 bases remaining between them. CDR3 residues: CASSLEIWGLISPLHF. The CDR3 nucleotides are TGTGCCAGCAGCTTAGAAATTTGGGGTTTGATTTCACCCCTCCACTTT.

This chain links TRBV5-5 with TRBJ2-3; no firm D call. The germline gives CDR1 SGHKS, CDR2 YYEKEE (reference sequence). V lost 6 bases and J 4 bases, leaving 15 bases between the germline ends. This CDR3 has 14 amino acids. The CDR3 spells CASNSPAKSDTQYF. CDR3 coding DNA: TGTGCCAGCAACTCCCCGGCAAAATCAGATACGCAGTATTTT.

This clonotype was counted ten times or more. This rearrangement joins TRBV9 to TRBJ2-5; the match to TRBD1 covers 9 bases. CDR1 SGDLS and CDR2 YYNGEE come from the germline V gene. The V and J ends lost 0 bases and 5 bases, in that order; junction bases with no gene match: 2. The CDR3 is 14 amino acids. The CDR3 here is CASSVEGQGETQYF. In DNA form, the CDR3 reads TGTGCCAGCAGCGTAGAGGGACAGGGCGAGACCCAGTACTTC.

This clonotype was seen many times. The gene calls are TRBV20-1 and TRBJ1-5, with D unclear. CDR1 is DFQATT and CDR2 is SNEGSKA in the germline V gene (reference sequence). This CDR3 region has 16 residues. The V end lost 0 bases, the J end lost 3 bases, and 15 bases lay between the germline ends. The CDR3 coding sequence is TGCAGTGCTAGAGACCTGACCGGGCGGGCCAATCAGCCCCAGCATTTT. It encodes CSARDLTGRANQPQHF.

The rearrangement joins TRBV7-9 to TRBJ2-1; D is ambiguous. The CDR3 contains 13 residues. V gave up 8 bases and J gave up 10 bases, with 18 bases separating them. Germline V gives CDR1 SEHNR, CDR2 FQNEAQ (reference sequence). Here the CDR3 DNA reads TGTGCCAGCTGCCCAGATCCACCCCACGAGCAGTTCTTC. Protein sequence: CASCPDPPHEQFF.

There are many counts of this clonotype. This chain uses TRBV4-3 with TRBJ2-7; D is perhaps TRBD2 (6 bases). CDR3 length equals 16 residues. CDR1 is LGHNA, CDR2 YSLEER, per germline. The V and J ends lost 1 base and 3 bases respectively, with 16 bases between them. CDR3 sequence (DNA): TGCGCCAGCAGCCAAGCGGTAGGCGGGACCAGCTACGAGCAGTACTTC. Translation gives CASSQAVGGTSYEQYF.

The chain uses TRBV15 and TRBJ1-2; TRBD1 agrees at 7 bases. The CDR3 has 16 residues. Per germline, CDR1 LNHNV and CDR2 YYDKDF (reference sequence). V gave up 1 base and J gave up 3 bases; unmatched junction bases: 8. The DNA for the CDR3 is TGTGCCACCAGCAGAGTAGGGACAGTCCGGTACTATGGCTACACCTTC. This codes for CATSRVGTVRYYGYTF.

This clonotype has just a few counts. The gene calls are TRBV6-6 and TRBJ1-2; D is undetermined. The CDR3 sequence is 13 residues long. V lost 8 bases, J lost 3 bases, and 13 bases lay in between. Germline V CDR1 and CDR2: MNHNY, SVGAGI (reference sequence). The CDR3 is CASEQSPYYGYTF. The CDR3 DNA reads TGTGCCAGCGAACAGTCCCCCTACTATGGCTACACCTTC.

CDR3 nucleotide sequence: TGCGCCAGCAGCCCAGGACGGCTATATGGCTACACCTTC. It is translated as CASSPGRLYGYTF. This chain connects TRBV5-1 to TRBJ1-2; D remains unclear. Germline loops: CDR1 SGHRS, CDR2 YFSETQ. The V end was cut by 4 bases, the J end by 5 bases, with 12 bases between. The CDR3 totals 13 residues.

Only a few counts were recorded for this clonotype. The chain joins TRBV7-9 to TRBJ2-2; 9 nucleotides line up with TRBD2. In germline, CDR1 is SEHNR, CDR2 FQNEAQ (reference sequence). The CDR3 sequence is 16 residues long. The V segment lost 5 bases and the J segment 0 bases; nucleotides outside the gene matches: 4. The CDR3 reads CASSRGTSPNTGELFF. DNA of the CDR3: TGTGCCAGCAGCCGGGGGACTAGCCCGAACACCGGGGAGCTGTTTTTT.

This chain links TRBV15 with TRBJ2-1, with 12 bases fitting TRBD2. Germline lookup yields CDR1 LNHNV and CDR2 YYDKDF (reference sequence). Unmatched junction bases numbered 8, after V lost 3 bases and J lost 5 bases. This CDR3 has 17 residues. In nucleotides, the CDR3 is TGTGCCACCAGCAGGGGGGCTAGCGGGAGGGCCCACAATGAGCAGTTCTTC. Its protein is CATSRGASGRAHNEQFF.

This chain uses TRBV12-3 or TRBV12-4 with TRBJ1-1, with a tentative D call TRBD1 (5 bases). The CDR3 contains 13 residues. Deletions cut 5 bases from V and 5 bases from J, with 12 bases between. Here the CDR3 DNA reads TGTGCCAGCAGTCCTCTCGGGGGTACTGAAGCTTTCTTT. Translation gives CASSPLGGTEAFF.

The table lists this clonotype with many counts. The chain links TRBV11-2 to TRBJ2-1, with 9 bases lining up with TRBD2. Trimming cost V 7 bases and J 8 bases; bases outside gene matches: 6. Germline V gene data show CDR1 as SGHAT and CDR2 as FQNNGV. This CDR3 comprises 13 residues. The CDR3 DNA sequence: TGTGCCAGCACCGACGCGGGGGGGTATGAGCAGTTCTTC. Protein product: CASTDAGGYEQFF. Together with reference TRBV11-2 and TRBJ2-1, the CDR3 gives the full variable domain: EAGVAQSPRYKIIEKRQSVAFWCNPISGHATLYWYQQILGQGPKLLIQFQNNGVVDDSQLPKDRFSAERLKGVDSTLKIQPAKLEDSAVYLCASTDAGGYEQFFGPGTRLTVL.

This clonotype was picked up a small number of times. This sequence joins TRBV5-1 and TRBJ2-7, with D possibly being TRBD1 (5 bases). There are 14 residues in the CDR3. The V and J ends lost 2 bases and 4 bases respectively, with 13 bases between them. Germline V lookup: CDR1 SGHRS, CDR2 YFSETQ. The CDR3 spells CASSFNGAGYEQYF. The CDR3, as DNA: TGCGCCAGCAGCTTCAATGGGGCTGGGTACGAGCAGTACTTC.

This clonotype has only a few counts. The rearrangement joins TRBV5-1 to TRBJ1-1, with a weak D call TRBD1 (6 bases). The CDR3 is 14 amino acids. V shed 6 bases and J shed 1 base, with 13 bases lying between them. Germline V lookup: CDR1 SGHRS, CDR2 YFSETQ. The CDR3 sequence: CASTLWGQNTEAFF. The CDR3 DNA follows: TGCGCCAGCACCCTGTGGGGGCAGAACACTGAAGCTTTCTTT.

This clonotype has at least ten counts. The genes are TRBV7-2 and TRBJ2-1, with D perhaps TRBD1 (6 bases). V was clipped by 8 bases and J by 6 bases, with 23 bases between them. CDR1 is SGHTA, CDR2 FQGNSA, per germline. This CDR3 has 16 residues. CDR3: CASGNSRGPAGNEQFF. As DNA, the CDR3 is TGTGCCAGCGGGAACTCCAGGGGCCCCGCGGGCAATGAGCAGTTCTTC. Together with reference TRBV7-2 and TRBJ2-1, the CDR3 gives the full variable domain: GAGVSQSPSNKVTEKGKDVELRCDPISGHTALYWYRQSLGQGLEFLIYFQGNSAPDKSGLPSDRFSAERTGGSVSTLTIQRTQQEDSAVYLCASGNSRGPAGNEQFFGPGTRLTVL.

This clonotype was picked up many times. This chain connects TRBV6-2 or TRBV6-3 to TRBJ2-3; the D is unclear. This CDR3 has 12 amino acids. Trimming took off 2 bases at V and 2 bases at J, with 2 bases between the two ends. The germline V gene encodes CDR1 MNHEY and CDR2 SVGEGT. The CDR3 DNA reads as TGTGCCAGCAGTTACACCACAGATACGCAGTATTTT. Protein product: CASSYTTDTQYF.

This clonotype was recorded at least ten times. The rearrangement uses TRBV5-1 and TRBJ2-5; D uncertain. The CDR3 has 15 residues. Per the germline V gene, CDR1 is SGHRS and CDR2 is YFSETQ. V lost 4 bases to trimming and J lost 0 bases, with 13 bases between them. CDR3 in DNA: TGCGCCAGCAGCCTGACCTCTATTTACCAAGAGACCCAGTACTTC. This encodes CASSLTSIYQETQYF.

This clonotype was observed at least ten times. V gene TRBV5-1 combines with J gene TRBJ2-7; a weak D match, TRBD1 (5 bases). The CDR3 runs 14 residues. Germline assignment: CDR1 SGHRS and CDR2 YFSETQ. Trimming removed 0 bases from V and 2 bases from J, with 9 bases in between. This CDR3 is CASSLEDNTYEQYF. DNA of the CDR3: TGCGCCAGCAGCTTGGAGGACAACACCTACGAGCAGTACTTC.